This T cell receptor beta chain was sequenced in a study of cytomegalovirus exposure and HLA in healthy donors (dated by TCRdb to 2016 to 2017). Turning to the overall study: An earlier analysis of roughly 570 of the donors reported approximately 280 Gb of sequence data and some 110 million unique TCR beta sequences obtained from around 180 million T cells. An early release covering 500 to 750 HLA-typed donors comprised about 310 gigabases of sequencing data and around 85 million unique TCR sequences. The genetic ancestry cluster associated with self-reported Caucasian donors included 81% of the approximately 410 genotyped donors. The study aimed to test whether cataloging public T cell receptors could reveal signatures of past pathogen exposure. The T cell repertoires of about 700 subjects were profiled by immunosequencing and related to cytomegalovirus serostatus. A separate validation cohort of roughly 120 different subjects was used in addition to the roughly 640-subject first cohort. To predict cytomegalovirus infection status, the study combined high-throughput TCR immunosequencing, statistical association of individual TCRs with disease status, and machine learning. To study patterns of TCR occurrence, a later analysis re-analyzed previously published TCR beta repertoires from just over 650 donors and added high-resolution HLA genotyping. In the later analysis, no new phenotypic data were used to find candidate immune exposures; instead, reliance was placed on TCR beta sequences and their occurrence across donors. An earlier analysis of 500 to 750 of the donors applied high-throughput TCR beta sequencing to assess whether each TCR beta V gene segment acted as functional or pseudogenic. Donor age, sex, ethnicity and CMV serostatus were collected together with the repertoire data. In a later genetic analysis, genome-wide SNP genotypes for about three fifths of the 666 donors were used, and that subset was treated as a discovery cohort. All discovery cohort repertoires had been generated on a single sequencing platform. HLA typing covered class I and class II loci at four-digit resolution. The number of typed donors differed by locus: about 620-640 for A, B, C, DRB1 and DQB1; 500 to 550 for DQA1; 606 for DPA1; and 400 to 480 for DPB1. Roughly five DR-DQ haplotypes were handled as single units for association and clustering, since linkage in the cohort was strong. Across under 500 genotyped donors of the cohort, an average of 235,054 unique TCR beta nucleotide sequences per donor were sequenced, and around 20% of those sequences were non-productive. Here is what the overall study found, with its caveats: A cluster of highly shared sequence variants was judged likely to represent a technical artifact of the sequencing pipeline. In a later genetic analysis, a missense DCLRE1C variant was associated with V-gene and J-gene trimming of TCR beta chains, and the association was replicated in an independent cohort. In a later analysis, HLA-associated TCR beta chains showed more clonal expansion and lower generation probabilities than non-associated chains that were equally common. Only TCR beta chains were sequenced in this cohort, and the absence of alpha or paired-chain data limited detectable features. An earlier analysis of some 590 of the donors showed that most TCR beta V segments appeared in productive rearrangements either about 87% or about 30% of the time, which broadly matched IMGT annotations. Compared with the approximately 710-donor mean, donors in an Asian-associated ancestry cluster had fewer N-insertions in productive TCRs, according to a later genetic analysis. Specific HLA alleles were associated with 15,000 to 20,000 TCR beta sequences at a false discovery rate of 0.05 in a later analysis. In both the original and validation cohorts, the classifier was reported to diagnose cytomegalovirus status with high specificity and sensitivity. The earlier analysis of a few hundred of the donors excluded seventeen rarely observed V segments, including chromosome 9 orphons, because counts were too low. For the cohort, immune exposure information was limited to CMV serostatus. Because the 87-base-pair reads could not distinguish some IMGT-functional V segments, including TRBV6-2 and TRBV6-3, those segments were excluded. In a later analysis, most CMV-associated TCR beta chains were found to appear HLA-restricted, with HLA associations seemingly driven largely by CMV exposure. Because some donors lacked HLA typing at each locus, the association tests relied only on the typed subset. It was suggested by the authors that the approach could potentially be generalized to other disease states and immunological phenotypes. In a later analysis, several top co-occurrence clusters were reported to appear linked to parvovirus B19, influenza, CMV and Epstein-Barr virus. Correlated functional status among segregating V segments might reflect linkage disequilibrium, but an unknown experimental factor could not be ruled out. Presence/absence analyses assumed roughly uniform sequencing depth across donors, an assumption that may not hold. The study listed 164 TCR beta chains as associated with cytomegalovirus. A further reported finding was that TCR beta sequences accurately predicted the HLA-A and HLA-B alleles for most subjects in the first cohort. Most TCR sequences were seen in very few donors, while some public TCRs were found in many individuals. A later analysis found that TCR association rates varied across HLA loci, with DRB1 alleles showing the most associated TCRs and HLA-C alleles the fewest. In vitro tests confirmed that a few of the cytomegalovirus-associated TCR beta chains recognize cytomegalovirus antigens. Assigning TCR associations to individual alleles was difficult when HLA alleles, especially DR and DQ, strongly co-occurred.

From the cysteine through the phenylalanine, the CDR3 covers 14 amino acids. Only the CDR3 region is kept as DNA, spanning 42 bases read in frame from base 1. CDR1 and CDR2 are drawn from the germline V gene: SNHLY, FYNNEI. V and J are truncated by 9 bases and 6 bases respectively, leaving an intervening sequence of 20 bases. The library came from the immunoSEQ multiplex PCR assay. The multiplex PCR relied on a mix of 60 forward primers for TCR Vbeta segments and 13 reverse primers for TCR Jbeta segments. The CDR3 region of rearranged TCR beta genes was amplified from genomic DNA by a multiplex PCR assay. The Illumina HiSeq System was used to sequence the amplified TCR beta libraries as 87-base-pair reads. Processing in the source paper ran as follows. Across the 640 or so repertoires, a later analysis counted 75 million to 90 million unique TCR beta chains, roughly 11 million of which were shared by at least two donors. Raw reads were error-corrected and collapsed into unique sequences with a nearest-neighbor algorithm that merged closely related sequences to remove PCR and sequencing errors. V, D and J gene segments were assigned by aligning CDR3 sequences to IMGT reference sequences. Each retained sequence needed at least a six-nucleotide match to both a V gene segment and a J gene segment. A rearrangement counted as productive if the CDR3 had no stop codons and remained in frame with V and J, and every other rearrangement counted as non-productive. CDR3 was defined by IMGT convention, running from the second conserved V-encoded cysteine to the conserved J-encoded phenylalanine. Sequences without an unambiguous match to a single V gene segment were excluded from the earlier analysis of about 640 of the donors. An earlier analysis of a few hundred of the donors called V segments functional above 56.7% productive rearrangements and segregating when the between-donor standard deviation exceeded 5%. A statistical classification framework was built for diagnosing cytomegalovirus status from the catalog of TCR beta chain sequences. V and J gene assignment, in a later analysis, came from comparing TCR nucleotide sequences with IMGT/GENE-DB human TR gene sequences. A later analysis assigned CDR3 sequences and most-parsimonious VDJ recombination scenarios with the TCRdist pipeline. In a later analysis, every TCR beta chain was defined by the combination of its CDR3 amino acid sequence and its V-gene family, and reads without a unique V-gene family were dropped. As a way to deal with suspected cross-contamination and a sequencing artifact, a later analysis dropped hundreds of nucleotide sequences that were highly shared and had low generation probability. A later analysis calculated a clonal expansion index for each public chain from normalized within-repertoire ranks of inferred template counts. In a later analysis, generation probabilities were computed using a VDJ recombination model fitted to out-of-frame rearrangements, and the results were checked against IGoR. In a later analysis, TCR-TCR, TCR-HLA and TCR-CMV co-occurrence was scored with hypergeometric tests, and a repertoire-size bias correction was applied to TCR pairs. In a later analysis, false discovery rates were estimated by permuting HLA or CMV assignments 20 times. In a later analysis, co-occurring TCRs were grouped using DBSCAN, and TCRdist sequence similarity was added for clustering within HLA-allele-positive subsets. Repertoires with fewer than 30,000 or more than 120,000 public chains, plus five repertoires with anomalous nucleotide sharing, were excluded from co-occurrence clustering. The table comes from immuneACCESS by way of TCRdb, which keeps in-frame sequences with V and J called. Part of the clones is missing from these tables; in studies checked, under half for an unresolved V gene and the rest for unknown reasons. V, J and clone size were drawn from that table, and D and trimming were deduced from the DNA. The sample table holds some 130,000 clones, of which 60% to 80% were seen once. Jointly, the top ten make up about 1% of the sample.

In total, fewer than 750 healthy bone marrow donors made up the cohort. All cohort members were sampled while nominally healthy, although unrecorded immune exposures were likely present. The donor was CMV seronegative and belonged to the group of under 400 seronegative cohort members. A peripheral blood sample was provided by each donor, and peripheral blood mononuclear cells were used for TCR beta sequencing. Genomic DNA extraction from the blood cell samples was performed with the Qiagen DNeasy Blood Extraction Kit. As to this clone: Its cognate antigen has yet to be identified. No much larger clone is present one base from it, and per-base qualities are unavailable. At the DNA level, this CDR3 is encoded by other sequences in the same sample as well.

Sequenced: PBMCs. The sequence links TRBV2 to TRBJ1-1, with the D gene uncertain. The TCR comes from a woman aged 55-70 years in good health and CMV-seronegative. CDR3 loop: CASKGDVGGAEAFF. Here is the DNA: TGTGCCAGTAAAGGAGACGTCGGCGGGGCTGAAGCTTTCTTT.